Sequencing of this TCR beta chain was carried out in a study of cytomegalovirus exposure and HLA in healthy donors. This clone appeared a few times. PCR amplification relied on 60 Vbeta primers (plus 13 Jbeta primers). Assay used: immunoSEQ multiplex PCR; TCRdb lists only in-frame clones, some missing. Of about 150,000 clones listed, about 70% are singletons. The germline gives CDR1 GTSNPN, CDR2 SVGIG (reference sequence). The CDR3 runs to 15 residues. Germline trimming cut 2 bases from V and 3 bases from J; bases unmatched to any gene: 7. The V gene is TRBV30, the J gene TRBJ2-1, with 7 bases matching TRBD2. What was sequenced was PBMCs. This TCR was sampled from a woman in her thirties or forties in good health and CMV-seronegative. DNA for the CDR3: TGTGCCTGGAGTCCCTTGGCGGGAGACTACAATGAGCAGTTCTTC. Protein: CAWSPLAGDYNEQFF.